Below, 5 T cell receptor beta chains from the same sample are listed, as sequenced in a study of OX40 agonist ivuxolimab in advanced cancers. Library generation was performed with the immunoSEQ multiplex PCR assay. TCRdb mirrors the immuneACCESS table, restricted to in-frame sequences. Some clones are absent from its copies; in checked studies, under half trace to an unresolved V gene, and the reason for the others is unknown. Recorded for this sample are approximately 40,000 clones; 85% to 90% of them occurred a single time. The ten largest clones add up to 4.5% to 6% of the sample. Sequencing used CD4+ or CD8+ T cells sorted from blood, obtained in a trial of the OX40 agonist ivuxolimab. These receptors came from an adult with an advanced solid tumor such as melanoma, head and neck, liver or kidney cancer.

This chain links TRBV5-4 with TRBJ2-2, with 11 nucleotides matching TRBD2. The CDR3 covers 17 residues. Germline V gene lookup returns CDR1 SGHNT and CDR2 YYREEE (reference sequence). The V segment lost 0 bases and the J segment 0 bases; nucleotides outside the gene matches: 1. CDR3: CASSLELAGANTGELFF. The CDR3 bases are TGTGCCAGCAGCTTGGAACTAGCGGGAGCGAACACCGGGGAGCTGTTTTTT.

The chain couples TRBV28 to TRBJ1-1; D unclear. The CDR3 spans 13 residues. V was clipped by 2 bases and J by 7 bases, with 11 bases between them. Germline V gene lookup returns CDR1 MDHEN and CDR2 SYDVKM. The CDR3 loop is CASSLGPWGEAFF. The CDR3 DNA sequence: TGTGCCAGCAGTTTAGGGCCGTGGGGTGAAGCTTTCTTT.

The rearrangement links TRBV28 to TRBJ1-5; the D gene is possibly TRBD1 (5 bases). The germline V gene has CDR1 MDHEN and CDR2 SYDVKM. The CDR3 is 16 amino acids. The V end was cut by 1 base, the J end by 2 bases, with 12 bases between. The CDR3 is CASSLYGGGGNQPQHF. The CDR3 nucleotides are TGTGCCAGCAGTTTATATGGGGGTGGTGGCAATCAGCCCCAGCATTTT.

The rearrangement uses TRBV7-9 and TRBJ2-6; D possibly uses TRBD1 or TRBD2 (5 bases each). Germline V gene data show CDR1 as SEHNR and CDR2 as FQNEAQ (reference sequence). This CDR3 region has 16 residues. V dropped 4 bases and J dropped 11 bases, with 21 bases sitting between them. CDR3 loop: CASSSDKLGRADVLTF. The CDR3 nucleotides read TGTGCCAGCAGCTCGGACAAACTAGGTCGGGCTGACGTCCTGACTTTC.

J is TRBJ1-2 and V is TRBV19, with D unclear. In germline, CDR1 is LNHDA, CDR2 SQIVND (reference sequence). This CDR3 has 15 amino acids. V gave up 5 bases and J gave up 1 base, with 14 bases separating them. The CDR3 region has the DNA TGTGCCAGTAGTTCCTTTGGGGAGGTTAACTATGGCTACACCTTC. Its translation is CASSSFGEVNYGYTF.